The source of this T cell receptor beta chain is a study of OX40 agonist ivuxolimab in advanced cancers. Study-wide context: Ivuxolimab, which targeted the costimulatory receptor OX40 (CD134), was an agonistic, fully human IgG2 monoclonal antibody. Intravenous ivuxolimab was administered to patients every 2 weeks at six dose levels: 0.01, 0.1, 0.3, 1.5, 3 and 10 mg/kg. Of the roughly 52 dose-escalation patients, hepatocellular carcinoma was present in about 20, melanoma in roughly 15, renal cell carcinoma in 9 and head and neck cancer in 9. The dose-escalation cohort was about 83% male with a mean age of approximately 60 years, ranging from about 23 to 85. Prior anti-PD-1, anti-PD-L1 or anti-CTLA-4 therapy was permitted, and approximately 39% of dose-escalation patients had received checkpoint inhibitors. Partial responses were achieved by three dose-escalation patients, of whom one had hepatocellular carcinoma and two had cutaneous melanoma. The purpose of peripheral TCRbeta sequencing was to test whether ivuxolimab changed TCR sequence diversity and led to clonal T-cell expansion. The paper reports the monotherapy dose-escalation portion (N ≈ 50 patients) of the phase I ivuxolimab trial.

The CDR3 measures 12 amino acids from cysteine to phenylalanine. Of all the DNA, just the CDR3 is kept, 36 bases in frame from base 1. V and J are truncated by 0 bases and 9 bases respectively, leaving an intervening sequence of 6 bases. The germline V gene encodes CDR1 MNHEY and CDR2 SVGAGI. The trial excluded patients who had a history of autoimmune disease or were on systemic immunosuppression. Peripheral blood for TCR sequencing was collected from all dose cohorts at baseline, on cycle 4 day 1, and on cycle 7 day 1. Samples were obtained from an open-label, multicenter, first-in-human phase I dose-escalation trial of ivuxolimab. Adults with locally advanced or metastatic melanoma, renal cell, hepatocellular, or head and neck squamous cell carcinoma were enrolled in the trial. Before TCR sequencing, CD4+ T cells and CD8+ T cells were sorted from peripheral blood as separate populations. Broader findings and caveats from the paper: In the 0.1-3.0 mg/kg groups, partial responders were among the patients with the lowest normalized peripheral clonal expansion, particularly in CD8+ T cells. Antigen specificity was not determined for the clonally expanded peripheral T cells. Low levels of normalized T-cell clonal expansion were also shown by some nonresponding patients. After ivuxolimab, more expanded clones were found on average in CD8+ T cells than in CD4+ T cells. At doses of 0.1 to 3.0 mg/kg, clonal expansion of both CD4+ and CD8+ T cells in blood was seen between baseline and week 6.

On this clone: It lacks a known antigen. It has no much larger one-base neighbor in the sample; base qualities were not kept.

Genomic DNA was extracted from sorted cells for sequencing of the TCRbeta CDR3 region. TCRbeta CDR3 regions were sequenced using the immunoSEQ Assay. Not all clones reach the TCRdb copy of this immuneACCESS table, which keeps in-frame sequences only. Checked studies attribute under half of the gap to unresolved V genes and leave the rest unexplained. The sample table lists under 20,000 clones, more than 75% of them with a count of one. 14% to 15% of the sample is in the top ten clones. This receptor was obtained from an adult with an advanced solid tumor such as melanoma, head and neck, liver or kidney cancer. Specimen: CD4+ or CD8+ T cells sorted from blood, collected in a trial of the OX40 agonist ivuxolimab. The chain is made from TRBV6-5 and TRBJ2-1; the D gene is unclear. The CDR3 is CASSYSVGEQFF. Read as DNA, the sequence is TGTGCCAGCAGTTACTCGGTCGGTGAGCAGTTCTTC.